This T cell receptor beta chain came from a study of T cells in Graves' hyperthyroidism and ophthalmopathy. In its sample, this clonotype was seen many times. Amplified regions were TCR beta CDR3 sequences from RNA transcripts. HTBI primers were used for first-round RT-PCR of the TCR CDR3. TCRdb processed the multiplex PCR reads anew with MiXCR; each CDR3 protein has one entry. The table lists fewer than 550,000 distinct CDR3 sequences, 15% to 17% of them singletons. The clonotype was recovered from a woman younger than 30 with Graves' hyperthyroidism. The sequencing sample was made of blood.

The CDR3 DNA follows: TGTGCCAGCAGCTCCACGGCTGAGGGATTGGGCACCGGGGAGCTGTTTTTT. Translating gives CASSSTAEGLGTGELFF. V gene TRBV13 combines with J gene TRBJ2-2, with D maybe TRBD2 (5 bases). V was shortened by 4 bases and J by 4 bases, with 19 bases between the two germline ends. The CDR3 totals 17 residues. Per germline, CDR1 PRHDT and CDR2 FYEKMQ (reference sequence).